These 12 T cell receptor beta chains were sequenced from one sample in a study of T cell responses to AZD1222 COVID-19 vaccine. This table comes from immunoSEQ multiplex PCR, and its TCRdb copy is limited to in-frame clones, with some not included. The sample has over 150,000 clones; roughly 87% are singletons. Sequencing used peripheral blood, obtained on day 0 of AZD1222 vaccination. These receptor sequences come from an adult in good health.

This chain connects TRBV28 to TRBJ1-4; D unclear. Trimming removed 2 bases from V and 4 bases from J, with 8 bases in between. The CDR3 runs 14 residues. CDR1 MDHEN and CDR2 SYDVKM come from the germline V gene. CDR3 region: CASSLIRSNEKLFF. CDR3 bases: TGTGCCAGCAGTTTAATCAGGAGTAATGAAAAACTGTTTTTT. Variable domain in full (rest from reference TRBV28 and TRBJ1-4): DVKVTQSSRYLVKRTGEKVFLECVQDMDHENMFWYRQDPGLGLRLIYFSYDVKMKEKGDIPEGYSVSREKKERFSLILESASTNQTSMYLCASSLIRSNEKLFFGSGTQLSVL.

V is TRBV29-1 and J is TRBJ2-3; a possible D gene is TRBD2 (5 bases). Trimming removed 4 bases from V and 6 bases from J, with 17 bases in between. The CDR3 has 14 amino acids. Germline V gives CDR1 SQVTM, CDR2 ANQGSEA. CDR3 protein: CSVAASFMVDTQYF. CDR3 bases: TGCAGCGTTGCGGCTAGCTTCATGGTGGATACGCAGTATTTT.

CDR3 protein: CASSQVGIPYTEAFF. CDR3 sequence (DNA): TGTGCCAGCAGCCAAGTTGGGATACCTTACACTGAAGCTTTCTTT. The chain has TRBV3-1 (or the pseudogene TRBV3-2) and TRBJ1-1; D not resolved. The germline gives CDR1 LGHDT, CDR2 YNNKEL (reference sequence). The CDR3 has 15 residues. Trimming shortened V by 1 base and J by 3 bases, and 12 bases separated the two germline ends.

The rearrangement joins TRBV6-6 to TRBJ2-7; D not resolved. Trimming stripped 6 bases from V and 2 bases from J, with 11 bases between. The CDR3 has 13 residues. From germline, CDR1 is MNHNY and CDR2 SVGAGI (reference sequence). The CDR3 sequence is CASRNQVAYEQYF. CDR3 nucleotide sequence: TGTGCCAGCAGAAACCAGGTGGCCTACGAGCAGTACTTC.

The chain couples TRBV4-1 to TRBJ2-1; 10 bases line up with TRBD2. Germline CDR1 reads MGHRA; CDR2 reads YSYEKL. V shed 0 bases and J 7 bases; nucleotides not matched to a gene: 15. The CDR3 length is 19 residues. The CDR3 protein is CASSQDQEATSGRQNEQFF. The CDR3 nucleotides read TGCGCCAGCAGCCAAGATCAAGAGGCGACTAGCGGGCGTCAGAATGAGCAGTTCTTC.

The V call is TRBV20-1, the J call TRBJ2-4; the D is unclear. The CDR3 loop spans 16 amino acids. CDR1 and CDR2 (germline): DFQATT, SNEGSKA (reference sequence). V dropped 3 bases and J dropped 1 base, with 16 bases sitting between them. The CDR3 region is CSASASPRSAKNIQYF. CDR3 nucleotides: TGCAGTGCTAGTGCCTCCCCCCGTAGTGCCAAAAACATTCAGTACTTC.

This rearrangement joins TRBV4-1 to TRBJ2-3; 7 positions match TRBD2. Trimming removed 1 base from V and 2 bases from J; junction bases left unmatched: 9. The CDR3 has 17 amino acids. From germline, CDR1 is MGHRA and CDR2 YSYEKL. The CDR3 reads CASSQGASGSPTDTQYF. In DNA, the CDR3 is TGCGCCAGCAGCCAAGGGGCTAGCGGAAGCCCCACAGATACGCAGTATTTT.

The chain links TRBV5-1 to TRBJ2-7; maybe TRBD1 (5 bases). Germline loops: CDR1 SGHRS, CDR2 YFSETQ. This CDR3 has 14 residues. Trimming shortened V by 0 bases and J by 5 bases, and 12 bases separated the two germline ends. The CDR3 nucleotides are TGCGCCAGCAGCTTGGGCGACAGTGTCCACGAGCAGTACTTC. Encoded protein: CASSLGDSVHEQYF.

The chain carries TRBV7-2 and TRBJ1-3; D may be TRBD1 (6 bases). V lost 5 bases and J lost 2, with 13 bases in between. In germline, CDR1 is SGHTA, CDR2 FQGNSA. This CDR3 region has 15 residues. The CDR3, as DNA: TGTGCCAGCAGCCCGCAGGGGTTGGCTGGAAACACCATATATTTT. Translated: CASSPQGLAGNTIYF.

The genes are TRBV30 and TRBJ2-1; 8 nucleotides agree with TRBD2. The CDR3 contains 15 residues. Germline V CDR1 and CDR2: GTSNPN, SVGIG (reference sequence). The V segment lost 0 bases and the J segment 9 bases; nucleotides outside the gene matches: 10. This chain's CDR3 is CAWSVLAGGVGEQFF. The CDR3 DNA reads TGTGCCTGGAGTGTACTGGCGGGAGGCGTAGGTGAGCAGTTCTTC.

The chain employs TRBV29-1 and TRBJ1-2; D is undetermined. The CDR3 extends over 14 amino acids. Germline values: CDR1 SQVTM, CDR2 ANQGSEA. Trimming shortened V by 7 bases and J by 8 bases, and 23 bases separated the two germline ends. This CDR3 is CSAQSGEGQKGYTF. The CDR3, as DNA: TGCAGCGCCCAAAGTGGGGAGGGTCAGAAGGGCTACACCTTC.

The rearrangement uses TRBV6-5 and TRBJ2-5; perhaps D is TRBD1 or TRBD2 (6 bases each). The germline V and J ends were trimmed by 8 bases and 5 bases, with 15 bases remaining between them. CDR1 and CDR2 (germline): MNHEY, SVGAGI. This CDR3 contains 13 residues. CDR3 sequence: CASSRWRGETQYF. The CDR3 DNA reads TGTGCCAGCTCGAGGTGGAGGGGGGAGACCCAGTACTTC.